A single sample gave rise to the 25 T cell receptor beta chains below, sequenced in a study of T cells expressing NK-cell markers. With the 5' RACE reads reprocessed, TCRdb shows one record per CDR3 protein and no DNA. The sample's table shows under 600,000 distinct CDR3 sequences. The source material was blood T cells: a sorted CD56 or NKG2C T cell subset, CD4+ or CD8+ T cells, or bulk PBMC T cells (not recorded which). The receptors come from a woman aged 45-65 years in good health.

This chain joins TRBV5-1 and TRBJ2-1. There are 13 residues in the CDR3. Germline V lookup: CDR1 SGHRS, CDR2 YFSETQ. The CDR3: CASSKKGNNEQFF.

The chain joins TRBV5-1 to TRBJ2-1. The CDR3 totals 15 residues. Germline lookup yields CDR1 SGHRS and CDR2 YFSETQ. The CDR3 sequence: CASSIRTGLDNEQFF.

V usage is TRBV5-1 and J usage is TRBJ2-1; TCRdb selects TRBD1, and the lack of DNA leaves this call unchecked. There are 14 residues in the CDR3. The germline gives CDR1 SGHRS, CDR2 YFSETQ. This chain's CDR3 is CASSPSGAGNEQFF. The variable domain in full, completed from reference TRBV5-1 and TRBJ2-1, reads KAGVTQTPRYLIKTRGQQVTLSCSPISGHRSVSWYQQTPGQGLQFLFEYFSETQRNKGNFPGRFSGRQFSNSRSEMNVSTLELGDSALYLCASSPSGAGNEQFFGPGTRLTVL.

CDR3 residues: CASGQTANIYEQYF. J is TRBJ2-7 and V is TRBV27; TCRdb reports TRBD1, a call that lacks DNA to check it against. CDR1 and CDR2 (germline): MNHEY, SMNVEV (reference sequence). The CDR3 extends over 14 amino acids.

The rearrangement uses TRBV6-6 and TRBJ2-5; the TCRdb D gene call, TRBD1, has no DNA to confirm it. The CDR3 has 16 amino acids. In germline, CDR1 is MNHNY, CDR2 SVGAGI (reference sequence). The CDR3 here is CASSYSIATGQETQYF.

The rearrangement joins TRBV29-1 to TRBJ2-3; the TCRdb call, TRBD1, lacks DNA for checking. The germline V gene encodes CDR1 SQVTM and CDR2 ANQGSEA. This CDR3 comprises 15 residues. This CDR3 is CSAWGGAASTDTQYF.

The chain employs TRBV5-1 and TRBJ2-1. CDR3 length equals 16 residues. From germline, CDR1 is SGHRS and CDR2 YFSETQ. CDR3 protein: CASSYRGEASYNEQFF.

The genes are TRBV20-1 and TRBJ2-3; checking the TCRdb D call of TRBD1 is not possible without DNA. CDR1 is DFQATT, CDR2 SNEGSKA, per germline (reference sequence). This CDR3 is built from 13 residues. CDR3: CSPESTRADTQYF.

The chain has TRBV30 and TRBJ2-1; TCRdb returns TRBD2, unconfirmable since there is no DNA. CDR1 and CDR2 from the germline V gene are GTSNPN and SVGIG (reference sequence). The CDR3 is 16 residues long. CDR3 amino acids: CAWSRLLAGEYNEQFF.

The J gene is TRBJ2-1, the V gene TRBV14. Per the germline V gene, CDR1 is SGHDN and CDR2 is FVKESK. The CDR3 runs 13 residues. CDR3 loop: CASSNTRTNEQFF.

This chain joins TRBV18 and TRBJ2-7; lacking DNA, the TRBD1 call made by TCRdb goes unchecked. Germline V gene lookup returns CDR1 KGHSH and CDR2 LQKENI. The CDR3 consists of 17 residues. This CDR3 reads CASSPLPPGTATYEQYF.

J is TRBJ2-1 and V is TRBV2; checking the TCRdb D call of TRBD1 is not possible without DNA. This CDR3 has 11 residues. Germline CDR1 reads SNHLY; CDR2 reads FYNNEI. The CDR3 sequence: CASSDLTGGFF.

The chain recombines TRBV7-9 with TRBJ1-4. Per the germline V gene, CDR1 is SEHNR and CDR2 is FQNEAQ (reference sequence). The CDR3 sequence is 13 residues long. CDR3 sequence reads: CASRGRLNEKLFF.

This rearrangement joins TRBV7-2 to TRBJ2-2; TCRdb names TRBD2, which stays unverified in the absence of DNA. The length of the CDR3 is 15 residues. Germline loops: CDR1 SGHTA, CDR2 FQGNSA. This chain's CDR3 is CASSYFGLITGELFF.

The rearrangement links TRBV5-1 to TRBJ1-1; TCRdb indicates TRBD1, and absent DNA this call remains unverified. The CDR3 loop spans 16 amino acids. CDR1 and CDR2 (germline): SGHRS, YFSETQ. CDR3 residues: CASSLGDRGRGTEAFF.

The CDR3 loop is CASRRGLAANNEQFF. This chain connects TRBV7-9 to TRBJ2-1; TCRdb returns TRBD2, unconfirmable since there is no DNA. This CDR3 contains 15 residues. Germline V lookup: CDR1 SEHNR, CDR2 FQNEAQ (reference sequence). Full variable domain (outside the CDR3, taken from reference TRBV7-9 and TRBJ2-1): DTGVSQNPRHKITKRGQNVTFRCDPISEHNRLYWYRQTLGQGPEFLTYFQNEAQLEKSRLLSDRFSAERPKGSFSTLEIQRTEQGDSAMYLCASRRGLAANNEQFFGPGTRLTVL.

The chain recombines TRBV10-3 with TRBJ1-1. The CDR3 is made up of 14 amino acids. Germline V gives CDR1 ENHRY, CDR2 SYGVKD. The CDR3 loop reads CAISAAMGNTEAFF.

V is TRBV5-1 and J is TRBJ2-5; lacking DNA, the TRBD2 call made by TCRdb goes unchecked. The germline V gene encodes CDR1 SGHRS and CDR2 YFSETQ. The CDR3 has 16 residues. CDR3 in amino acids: CASSLEGGGGQETQYF.

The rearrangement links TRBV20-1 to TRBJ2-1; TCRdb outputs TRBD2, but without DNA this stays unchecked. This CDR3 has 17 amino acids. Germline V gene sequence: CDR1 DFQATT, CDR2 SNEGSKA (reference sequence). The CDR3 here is CSARLAGGRGSYNEQFF.

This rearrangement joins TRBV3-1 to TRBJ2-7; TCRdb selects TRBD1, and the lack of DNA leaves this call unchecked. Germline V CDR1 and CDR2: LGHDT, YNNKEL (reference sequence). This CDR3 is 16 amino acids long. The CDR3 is CASSRDGGAQNGEQYF.

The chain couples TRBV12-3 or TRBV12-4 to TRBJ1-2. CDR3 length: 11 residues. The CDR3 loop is CASRSSKGYTF.

The CDR3 loop reads CASSPLRAVGADTQYF. This chain connects TRBV19 to TRBJ2-3; TCRdb indicates TRBD2, and absent DNA this call remains unverified. The CDR3 loop spans 16 amino acids. Germline CDR1 LNHDA, CDR2 SQIVND (reference sequence).

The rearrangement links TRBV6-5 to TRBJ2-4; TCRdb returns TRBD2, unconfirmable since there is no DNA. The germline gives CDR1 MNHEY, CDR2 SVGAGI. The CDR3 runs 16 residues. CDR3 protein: CASSSSGRAFENIQYF.

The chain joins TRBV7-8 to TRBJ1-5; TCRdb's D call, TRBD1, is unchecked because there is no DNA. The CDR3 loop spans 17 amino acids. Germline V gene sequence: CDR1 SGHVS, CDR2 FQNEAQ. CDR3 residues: CASSLANRIRSNQPQHF.

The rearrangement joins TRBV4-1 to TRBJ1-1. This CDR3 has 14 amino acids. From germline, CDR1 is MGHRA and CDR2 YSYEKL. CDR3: CASSQGYTSTEAFF.